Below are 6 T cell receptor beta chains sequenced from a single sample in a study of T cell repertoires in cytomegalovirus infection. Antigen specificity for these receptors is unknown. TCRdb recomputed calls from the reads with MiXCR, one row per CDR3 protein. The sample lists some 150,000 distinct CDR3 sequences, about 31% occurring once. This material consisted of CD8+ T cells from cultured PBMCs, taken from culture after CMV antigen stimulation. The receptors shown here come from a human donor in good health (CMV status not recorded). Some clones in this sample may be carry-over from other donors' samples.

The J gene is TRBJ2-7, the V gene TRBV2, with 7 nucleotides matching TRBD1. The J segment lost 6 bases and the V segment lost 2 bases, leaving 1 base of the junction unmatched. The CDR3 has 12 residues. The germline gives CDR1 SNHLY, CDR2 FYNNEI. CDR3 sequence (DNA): TGTGCCAGCAGTGAAAGGGGGCCCGAGCAGTACTTC. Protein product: CASSERGPEQYF.

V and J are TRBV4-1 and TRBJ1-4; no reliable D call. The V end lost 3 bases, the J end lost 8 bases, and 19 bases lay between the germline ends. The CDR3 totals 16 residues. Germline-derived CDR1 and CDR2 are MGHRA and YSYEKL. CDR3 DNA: TGCGCCAGCAGCCATCCCCCCGGGCACCCGGGGGAAAAACTGTTTTTT. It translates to CASSHPPGHPGEKLFF.

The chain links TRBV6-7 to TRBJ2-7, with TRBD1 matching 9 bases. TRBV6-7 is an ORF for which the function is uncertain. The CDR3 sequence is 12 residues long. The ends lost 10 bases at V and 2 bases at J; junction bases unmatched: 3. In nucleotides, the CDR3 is TGTGCCACCCGGGACAGGGCCTACGAGCAGTACTTC. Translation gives CATRDRAYEQYF.

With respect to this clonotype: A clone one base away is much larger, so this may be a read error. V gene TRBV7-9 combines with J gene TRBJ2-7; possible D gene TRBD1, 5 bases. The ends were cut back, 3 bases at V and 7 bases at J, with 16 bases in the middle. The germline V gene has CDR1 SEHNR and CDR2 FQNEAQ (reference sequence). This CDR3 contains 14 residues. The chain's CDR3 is CASSLGRDAEEQYF. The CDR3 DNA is TGTGCCAGCAGCTTGGGCAGGGATGCAGAAGAGCAGTACTTC.

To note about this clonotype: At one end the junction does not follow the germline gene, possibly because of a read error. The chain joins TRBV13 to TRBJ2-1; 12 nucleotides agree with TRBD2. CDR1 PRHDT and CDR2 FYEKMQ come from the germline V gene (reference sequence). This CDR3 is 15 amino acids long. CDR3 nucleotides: TGTGCCAGCAGCATAGGACTAGCGGGGACCAATGAGCAGTTCTTC. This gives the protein CASSIGLAGTNEQFF. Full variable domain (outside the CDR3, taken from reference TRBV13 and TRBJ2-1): AAGVIQSPRHLIKEKRETATLKCYPIPRHDTVYWYQQGPGQDPQFLISFYEKMQSDKGSIPDRFSAQQFSDYHSELNMSSLELGDSALYFCASSIGLAGTNEQFFGPGTRLTVL.

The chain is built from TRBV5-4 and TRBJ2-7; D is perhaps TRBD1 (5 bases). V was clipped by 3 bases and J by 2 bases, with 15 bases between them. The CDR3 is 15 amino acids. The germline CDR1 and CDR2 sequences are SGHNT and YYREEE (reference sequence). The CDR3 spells CASSSVGGRAYEQYF. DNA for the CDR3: TGTGCCAGCAGCTCGGTGGGCGGCAGGGCCTACGAGCAGTACTTC.